Listed below are T cell receptor beta chains from one sample, sequenced in a study of cytomegalovirus exposure and HLA in healthy donors. Only in-frame clones appear in the TCRdb table, and some are missing; sequencing was by immunoSEQ multiplex PCR. The sample carries roughly 190,000 clones, around 62% recorded once. The sequenced material came from PBMCs. The receptors derive from a man aged 35 to 55 in good health and CMV-seronegative. The conserved cysteine and the conserved F or W are not part of the CDR3 here.

cdr3_aa	v_call	j_call
ASSGDRVETQY	TRBV10-2	TRBJ2-5
AWSPGTGGSDTQY	TRBV30	TRBJ2-3
ATVKGTGGFTDTQY	TRBV19	TRBJ2-3
ASSVDQGIHEQY	TRBV9	TRBJ2-7
ASSQEGLAWGETQY	TRBV4-3	TRBJ2-5
ASSSGTGGWNEQF	TRBV19	TRBJ2-1
ASSTIAGGPRETQY	TRBV7-9	TRBJ2-5
ASSPPGAGYGNTIY	TRBV18	TRBJ1-3
ALYRGQVGEQY	TRBV30	-
ASSQEAVDYSNQPQH	TRBV4-1	TRBJ1-5
ASSPFGGNSPLH	TRBV18	TRBJ1-6
ASKAGGVGGYT	TRBV6-4	TRBJ1-2
ASSVTGRDTQY	TRBV7-7	TRBJ2-3
ASSFAADNEQF	TRBV5-1	TRBJ2-1
ASSLSATGASYEQY	TRBV27	TRBJ2-7
ATRLAGKKDTQY	TRBV5-1	TRBJ2-3
AALDSSYEQY	TRBV6-6	TRBJ2-7
ASSLAGTFSTDTQY	TRBV5-1	TRBJ2-3
SARREQLQH	TRBV20-1	TRBJ1-5
ASSPRTSGGWADTQY	TRBV9	TRBJ2-3
ASSYPWDREHTQY	TRBV5-6	TRBJ2-3
ASGTVIEKLF	TRBV19	TRBJ1-4
AWSGGGGQPQH	TRBV30	TRBJ1-5
ASSLFDRGFNEQY	TRBV5-6	TRBJ2-7
ASRLAGIEQF	TRBV5-6	TRBJ2-1
ASSRTGIQETQY	TRBV19	TRBJ2-5
ASSSGQGDQPQH	TRBV5-1	TRBJ1-5
SSSLTDRVINSPLH	TRBV7-9	TRBJ1-6
ASSPGQLNTGELF	TRBV5-1	TRBJ2-2
ALQAGSYEQY	TRBV9	TRBJ2-7
ASSQLAGNEQF	TRBV4-3	TRBJ2-1
ASTSPVLLAGREQY	TRBV2	TRBJ2-7
ASSQTETLNTEAF	TRBV4-1	TRBJ1-1
SVGGGGSYNEQF	TRBV29-1	TRBJ2-1
ASSQGYGTSGGDQETQY	TRBV4-2	TRBJ2-5
ASSLEVSGSNSYEQY	TRBV5-1	TRBJ2-7
ASSPVGDFSNQPQH	TRBV18	TRBJ1-5
ASSLAWDSLNSPLH	TRBV7-8	TRBJ1-6
ASSRRDRWIVGYT	TRBV19	TRBJ1-2
ASSLGGTSYNEQF	TRBV7-8	TRBJ2-1
ASSPKTGKTEAF	TRBV18	TRBJ1-1
ASKRLGQGAYEQY	TRBV27	TRBJ2-7
ASSWTGSYEQY	TRBV5-1	TRBJ2-7
ASSLNRGLQETQY	TRBV7-7	TRBJ2-5